The 32 T cell receptor beta chains presented below share a single source sample, sequenced in a study of shared clonotypes between healthy human individuals. Assay used: immunoSEQ multiplex PCR; TCRdb lists only in-frame clones, some missing. The data contain some 2,000,000 clones, nearly 97% of them singletons. The sequencing input was naive CD4+ T cells sorted from blood. Subset described: CD45RA+ positively selected. The source of these receptors is a young man in good health.

The J gene is TRBJ2-1, the V gene TRBV5-1; 8 nucleotides match TRBD1. This CDR3 comprises 15 residues. Germline CDR1 reads SGHRS; CDR2 reads YFSETQ. V shed 2 bases and J 7 bases; nucleotides not matched to a gene: 8. CDR3 sequence: CASSFGTGGGNEQFF. CDR3 nucleotide sequence: TGCGCCAGCAGCTTTGGGACAGGAGGTGGGAATGAGCAGTTCTTC.

This clone was observed a handful of times. The chain uses TRBV5-1 and TRBJ2-7; 8 nucleotides agree with TRBD1. CDR1 SGHRS and CDR2 YFSETQ come from the germline V gene. V lost 0 bases to trimming and J lost 2 bases; unmatched junction nucleotides: 4. The CDR3 covers 15 residues. The CDR3 sequence is CASSLDPGGAYEQYF. As DNA, the CDR3 is TGCGCCAGCAGCTTGGACCCAGGGGGCGCCTACGAGCAGTACTTC.

The V gene is TRBV2, the J gene TRBJ2-7; TRBD1 is a possible D gene (6 bases). Between the trimmed V and J ends, which lost 4 bases and 3 bases, there was a span of 16 bases. This CDR3 spans 15 amino acids. Germline V lookup: CDR1 SNHLY, CDR2 FYNNEI. The CDR3 spells CASSGGTGNVYEQYF. CDR3 DNA sequence: TGTGCCAGCAGTGGGGGAACAGGGAACGTCTACGAGCAGTACTTC.

This clone was observed once. J is TRBJ2-2 and V is TRBV6-5; D call uncertain. V lost 2 bases and J 6 bases, leaving 10 bases between the germline ends. Germline V gene lookup returns CDR1 MNHEY and CDR2 SVGAGI. The CDR3 contains 14 residues. CDR3 amino acids: CASSYGELAGELFF. For the CDR3, the DNA is TGTGCCAGCAGTTACGGGGAATTAGCCGGGGAGCTGTTTTTT.

The J gene is TRBJ1-4, the V gene TRBV18, with D tentatively TRBD1 (5 bases). There are 14 residues in the CDR3. V dropped 2 bases and J dropped 6 bases, with 10 bases sitting between them. Germline lookup yields CDR1 KGHSH and CDR2 LQKENI. CDR3 residues: CASSPAEGYEKLFF. DNA for the CDR3: TGTGCCAGCTCACCAGCGGAGGGGTATGAAAAACTGTTTTTT.

The chain links TRBV4-1 to TRBJ2-7; TRBD1 or TRBD2 may be the D gene (5 bases each). Germline CDR1 reads MGHRA; CDR2 reads YSYEKL. Trimming shortened V by 4 bases and J by 3 bases, and 19 bases separated the two germline ends. This CDR3 contains 16 residues. CDR3 amino acids: CASSPTEGLLDYEQYF. The CDR3 DNA follows: TGCGCCAGCAGCCCCACCGAGGGGCTCTTAGACTACGAGCAGTACTTC.

In this sample, this clone turned up a few times. CDR3 in DNA: TGTGCCAGCAGCTCGGGGGACAGGGGTGATCAGCCCCAGCATTTT. Translation gives CASSSGDRGDQPQHF. J is TRBJ1-5 and V is TRBV6-1, with TRBD1 matching 10 bases. The CDR3 runs 15 residues. The germline gives CDR1 MNHNS, CDR2 SASEGT. Trimming cost V 6 bases and J 5 bases; bases outside gene matches: 7.

The V and J genes are TRBV6-1 and TRBJ2-4; no definite D call. Trimming removed 5 bases from V and 5 bases from J, with 10 bases in between. Germline CDR1 is MNHNS and CDR2 is SASEGT. The CDR3 contains 13 residues. CDR3 bases: TGTGCCAGCAGTCTTTTAAGGGAAAACATTCAGTACTTC. This codes for CASSLLRENIQYF.

The gene calls are TRBV11-2 and TRBJ2-7; weak D call: TRBD1 (5 bases). This CDR3 spans 13 amino acids. The V and J ends lost 5 bases and 0 bases respectively, with 8 bases between them. Per germline, CDR1 SGHAT and CDR2 FQNNGV. The CDR3 region has the DNA TGTGCCAGCAGCCGACAGAGCTCCTACGAGCAGTACTTC. Protein sequence: CASSRQSSYEQYF. The whole variable domain, filled in from reference TRBV11-2 and TRBJ2-7, reads EAGVAQSPRYKIIEKRQSVAFWCNPISGHATLYWYQQILGQGPKLLIQFQNNGVVDDSQLPKDRFSAERLKGVDSTLKIQPAKLEDSAVYLCASSRQSSYEQYFGPGTRLTVT.

The chain has TRBV4-1 and TRBJ2-2; maybe TRBD1 (6 bases). Deletions cut 4 bases from V and 1 base from J, with 13 bases between. Germline V lookup: CDR1 MGHRA, CDR2 YSYEKL. This CDR3 has 16 residues. The CDR3 nucleotides read TGCGCCAGCAGCCTCTCCGGGACAAGGAACACCGGGGAGCTGTTTTTT. Its translation is CASSLSGTRNTGELFF.

The CDR3 bases are TGTGCCAGCAGCCAGGGAACAGGGGGACCCTACGAGCAGTACTTC. This codes for CASSQGTGGPYEQYF. This sequence joins TRBV14 and TRBJ2-7; 8 nucleotides agree with TRBD1. CDR1 SGHDN and CDR2 FVKESK come from the germline V gene. CDR3 length equals 15 residues. V lost 3 bases and J lost 2; bases outside the gene matches: 6. Supplemented by reference TRBV14 and TRBJ2-7, the full variable domain reads EAGVTQFPSHSVIEKGQTVTLRCDPISGHDNLYWYRRVMGKEIKFLLHFVKESKQDESGMPNNRFLAERTGGTYSTLKVQPAELEDSGVYFCASSQGTGGPYEQYFGPGTRLTVT.

The V and J genes are TRBV11-2 and TRBJ1-4; no clear D gene. Trimming took 4 bases from V and 8 from J, leaving 11 bases between them. This CDR3 comprises 13 residues. Germline lookup yields CDR1 SGHAT and CDR2 FQNNGV. CDR3 sequence: CASSWAVREKLFF. The CDR3 DNA is TGTGCCAGCAGCTGGGCAGTTAGAGAAAAACTGTTTTTT.

The sample holds one count of this clone. The chain couples TRBV18 to TRBJ2-1, with TRBD2 matching 7 bases. The CDR3 is 13 amino acids. Germline loops: CDR1 KGHSH, CDR2 LQKENI. V was clipped by 3 bases and J by 9 bases; unmatched bases: 5. The CDR3 DNA follows: TGTGCCAGCTCACCTCGGGAGGTTGGTGAGCAGTTCTTC. Translating it yields CASSPREVGEQFF.

The chain joins TRBV4-1 to TRBJ2-3, with a weak D call TRBD2 (5 bases). The CDR3 totals 12 residues. Trimming removed 0 bases at V and 10 bases at J, with 8 bases between. Germline lookup yields CDR1 MGHRA and CDR2 YSYEKL. In nucleotides, the CDR3 is TGCGCCAGCAGCCAAGATCTAGCCGCGCAGTATTTT. Residues: CASSQDLAAQYF.

Regarding this clone: Other DNA sequences in this specimen translate into the identical CDR3. The V call is TRBV30, the J call TRBJ1-1; D unclear. V was pared by 1 base and J by 3 bases, with 6 bases between. The CDR3 runs 12 residues. Germline V gene lookup returns CDR1 GTSNPN and CDR2 SVGIG (reference sequence). CDR3 DNA sequence: TGTGCCTGGAGTGATAGGGACACTGAAGCTTTCTTT. This encodes CAWSDRDTEAFF. The complete variable domain, with remaining parts taken from reference TRBV30 and TRBJ1-1, reads SQTIHQWPATLVQPVGSPLSLECTVEGTSNPNLYWYRQAAGRGLQLLFYSVGIGQISSEVPQNLSASRPQDRQFILSSKKLLLSDSGFYLCAWSDRDTEAFFGQGTRLTVV.

A single count supports this clone. The same CDR3 also results from other DNA sequences found in this sample. The chain combines TRBV5-1 with TRBJ2-5; a possible D gene is TRBD1 (6 bases). Trimming removed 3 bases from V and 5 bases from J, with 11 bases in between. In germline, CDR1 is SGHRS, CDR2 YFSETQ. This CDR3 is 13 amino acids long. The CDR3 is CASSSQGEETQYF. CDR3 DNA: TGCGCCAGCAGCTCACAGGGAGAGGAGACCCAGTACTTC.

The chain links TRBV14 to TRBJ1-6; TRBD1 is a possible D gene (5 bases). Germline V gene sequence: CDR1 SGHDN, CDR2 FVKESK. The CDR3 is 14 residues long. V was trimmed by 5 bases and J by 9 bases, leaving 14 bases between them. CDR3 DNA: TGTGCCAGCAGCTCCCAGGGCGGGAGTTCACCCCTCCACTTT. Protein product: CASSSQGGSSPLHF.

The J gene is TRBJ1-3, the V gene TRBV28, with D perhaps matching TRBD1 (6 bases). Trimming removed 8 bases from V and 0 bases from J, with 14 bases in between. CDR3 size: 15 residues. Germline CDR1 MDHEN, CDR2 SYDVKM. The CDR3 DNA reads TGTGCCAGCCGCCCCTCGGACAGCTCTGGAAACACCATATATTTT. Amino acids: CASRPSDSSGNTIYF.

The chain carries TRBV7-2 and TRBJ2-7; possibly TRBD2 for D (5 bases). The V gene's germline CDR1 is SGHTA and CDR2 FQGNSA. Trimming left V 1 base short and J 1 base short, with 11 bases between. CDR3 length: 15 amino acids. The CDR3 DNA is TGTGCCAGCAGCTTAGGCGGGCAAGTTTCCTACGAGCAGTACTTC. Its translation is CASSLGGQVSYEQYF.

A single count supports this clone. V gene TRBV9 combines with J gene TRBJ1-6, with D hard to call. V lost 7 bases and J 7 bases, leaving 18 bases between the germline ends. From germline, CDR1 is SGDLS and CDR2 YYNGEE. CDR3 length: 15 amino acids. The CDR3 sequence: CASCTGNIGNSPLHF. The DNA for the CDR3 is TGTGCCAGCTGTACTGGCAATATAGGGAATTCACCCCTCCACTTT.

CDR3 DNA sequence: TGTGCCATCAGTGCCACTTTGACGGGAAAGGGCGAAAAACTGTTTTTT. Its translation is CAISATLTGKGEKLFF. V is TRBV10-3 and J is TRBJ1-4; D unresolved. Germline CDR1 reads ENHRY; CDR2 reads SYGVKD. Trimming removed 4 bases at V and 8 bases at J, with 20 bases between. This CDR3 has 16 residues.

The rearrangement uses TRBV10-3 and TRBJ2-1; perhaps D is TRBD1 or TRBD2 (6 bases each). Germline V gene data show CDR1 as ENHRY and CDR2 as SYGVKD. V was clipped by 6 bases and J by 9 bases, with 18 bases between them. This CDR3 comprises 14 residues. CDR3 protein: CAIRPAGAGIEQFF. CDR3 sequence (DNA): TGTGCCATCAGGCCTGCAGGGGCGGGAATTGAGCAGTTCTTC.

This sequence joins TRBV13 and TRBJ2-3, with D possibly TRBD2 on 6 matching bases. V was shortened by 2 bases and J by 5 bases, with 20 bases between the two germline ends. CDR1 and CDR2 from the germline V gene are PRHDT and FYEKMQ (reference sequence). The CDR3 loop spans 17 amino acids. CDR3 residues: CASSLFGIGGTEDTQYF. CDR3 DNA: TGTGCCAGCAGCTTATTTGGAATCGGCGGGACTGAAGATACGCAGTATTTT.

The rearrangement uses TRBV11-3 and TRBJ2-2; tentatively, D is TRBD2 (6 bases). V lost 3 bases and J 0 bases, leaving 17 bases between the germline ends. The CDR3 totals 18 residues. CDR1 is SGHNT, CDR2 YENEEA, per germline. CDR3 loop: CASSLSWYGGTNTGELFF. The CDR3 coding sequence is TGTGCCAGCAGCTTGAGTTGGTACGGGGGTACGAACACCGGGGAGCTGTTTTTT.

This clone was seen a single time. The chain carries TRBV7-9 and TRBJ1-4; D is undetermined. The germline V gene has CDR1 SEHNR and CDR2 FQNEAQ (reference sequence). V was cut by 5 bases and J by 0 bases, with 10 bases left in between. The CDR3 has 15 amino acids. CDR3 loop: CASSPDMPTNEKLFF. In nucleotides, the CDR3 is TGTGCCAGCAGCCCCGACATGCCAACTAATGAAAAACTGTTTTTT.

V usage is TRBV11-2 and J usage is TRBJ2-5; 14 bases line up with TRBD2. This CDR3 has 19 amino acids. Losses at the gene ends were 5 bases for V and 0 bases for J; bases not matched to a gene: 11. Germline CDR1 SGHAT, CDR2 FQNNGV. The CDR3 sequence: CASSPTPGLAGAYQETQYF. CDR3 nucleotide sequence: TGTGCCAGCAGCCCAACTCCGGGACTAGCGGGAGCTTACCAAGAGACCCAGTACTTC.

The chain combines TRBV6-1 with TRBJ2-7; 7 nucleotides line up with TRBD1. The CDR3 spans 15 residues. Looked up from germline, CDR1 is MNHNS and CDR2 is SASEGT. J gave up 4 bases and V 0 bases, and 6 bases lay outside the gene matches. In nucleotides, the CDR3 is TGTGCCAGCAGTGAAGCGCCCGAGGGGGCGTACGAGCAGTACTTC. Its translation: CASSEAPEGAYEQYF.

This rearrangement joins TRBV19 to TRBJ2-5, with D unclear. V was shortened by 2 bases and J by 4 bases, with 8 bases between the two germline ends. The CDR3 loop spans 13 amino acids. The germline V gene has CDR1 LNHDA and CDR2 SQIVND (reference sequence). CDR3 loop: CASSITSPETQYF. Written as DNA, the CDR3 is TGTGCCAGTAGTATAACCTCCCCAGAGACCCAGTACTTC. Full variable domain (outside the CDR3, taken from reference TRBV19 and TRBJ2-5): DGGITQSPKYLFRKEGQNVTLSCEQNLNHDAMYWYRQDPGQGLRLIYYSQIVNDFQKGDIAEGYSVSREKKESFPLTVTSAQKNPTAFYLCASSITSPETQYFGPGTRLLVL.

The chain couples TRBV7-9 to TRBJ1-1; a weak D match, TRBD1 (6 bases). The germline V and J ends were trimmed by 5 bases and 5 bases, with 21 bases remaining between them. The germline CDR1 and CDR2 sequences are SEHNR and FQNEAQ (reference sequence). The CDR3 loop spans 16 amino acids. CDR3 sequence: CASSPGGAATRTEAFF. The CDR3 coding sequence is TGTGCCAGCAGCCCGGGGGGGGCCGCCACACGGACTGAAGCTTTCTTT.

The chain employs TRBV6-1 and TRBJ1-5; D perhaps matches TRBD1 (6 bases). V was shortened by 11 bases and J by 4 bases, with 15 bases between the two germline ends. The V gene's germline CDR1 is MNHNS and CDR2 SASEGT. The CDR3 sequence is 13 residues long. CDR3 nucleotide sequence: TGTGCCTCGACTAGAGGGGGGAATCAGCCCCAGCATTTT. Encoded protein: CASTRGGNQPQHF.

V and J are TRBV7-2 and TRBJ2-2, with 11 bases matching TRBD1. The V gene's germline CDR1 is SGHTA and CDR2 FQGNSA. The junction had 6 bases not matched to a gene; V was cut back by 5 bases and J by 7 bases. The CDR3 contains 15 residues. The CDR3 spells CASSITGTGGGELFF. DNA of the CDR3: TGTGCCAGCAGCATCACAGGGACAGGGGGCGGGGAGCTGTTTTTT. Drawing the rest from reference TRBV7-2 and TRBJ2-2, the complete variable domain is GAGVSQSPSNKVTEKGKDVELRCDPISGHTALYWYRQSLGQGLEFLIYFQGNSAPDKSGLPSDRFSAERTGGSVSTLTIQRTQQEDSAVYLCASSITGTGGGELFFGEGSRLTVL.

The chain joins TRBV19 to TRBJ2-5; tentative D call: TRBD2 (6 bases). The germline V and J ends were trimmed by 4 bases and 5 bases, with 14 bases remaining between them. The germline V gene encodes CDR1 LNHDA and CDR2 SQIVND (reference sequence). The CDR3 spans 14 residues. CDR3 coding DNA: TGTGCCAGTAGTAGATCTAGCGTCCAGGAGACCCAGTACTTC. Its translation: CASSRSSVQETQYF. Drawing the rest from reference TRBV19 and TRBJ2-5, the complete variable domain is DGGITQSPKYLFRKEGQNVTLSCEQNLNHDAMYWYRQDPGQGLRLIYYSQIVNDFQKGDIAEGYSVSREKKESFPLTVTSAQKNPTAFYLCASSRSSVQETQYFGPGTRLLVL.